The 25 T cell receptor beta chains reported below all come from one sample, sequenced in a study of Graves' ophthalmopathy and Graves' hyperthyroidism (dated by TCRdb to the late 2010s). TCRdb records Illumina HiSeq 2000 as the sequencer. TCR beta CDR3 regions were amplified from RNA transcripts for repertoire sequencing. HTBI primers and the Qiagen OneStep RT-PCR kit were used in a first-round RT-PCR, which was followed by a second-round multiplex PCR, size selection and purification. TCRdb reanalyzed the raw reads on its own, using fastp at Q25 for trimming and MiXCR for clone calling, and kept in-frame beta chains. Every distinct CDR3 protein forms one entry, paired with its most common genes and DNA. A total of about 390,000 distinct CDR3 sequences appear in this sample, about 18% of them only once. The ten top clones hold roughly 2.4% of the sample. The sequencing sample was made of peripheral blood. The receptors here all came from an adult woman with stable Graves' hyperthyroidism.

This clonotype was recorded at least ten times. CDR3 nucleotide sequence: TGTGCCAGCAGCTCGACTGGAATCGGGGAGCTGTTTTTT. It specifies CASSSTGIGELFF. J is TRBJ2-2 and V is TRBV7-9; D not certain. Trimming pared 4 bases from V and 7 bases from J, leaving 10 bases between. Germline CDR1 is SEHNR and CDR2 is FQNEAQ (reference sequence). This CDR3 comprises 13 residues.

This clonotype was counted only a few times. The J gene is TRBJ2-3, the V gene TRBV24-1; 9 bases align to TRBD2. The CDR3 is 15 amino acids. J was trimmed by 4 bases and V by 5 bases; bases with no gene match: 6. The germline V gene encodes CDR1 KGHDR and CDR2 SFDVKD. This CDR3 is CATSASAGGPDTQYF. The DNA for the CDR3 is TGTGCCACCAGTGCCTCAGCGGGAGGACCAGATACGCAGTATTTT.

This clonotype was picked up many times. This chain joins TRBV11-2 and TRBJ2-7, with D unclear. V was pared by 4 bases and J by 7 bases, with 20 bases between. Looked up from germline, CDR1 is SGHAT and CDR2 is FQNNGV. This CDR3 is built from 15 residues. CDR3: CASSSPPRPRWEQYF. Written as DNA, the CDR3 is TGTGCCAGCAGCTCGCCGCCGCGGCCCCGGTGGGAGCAGTACTTC.

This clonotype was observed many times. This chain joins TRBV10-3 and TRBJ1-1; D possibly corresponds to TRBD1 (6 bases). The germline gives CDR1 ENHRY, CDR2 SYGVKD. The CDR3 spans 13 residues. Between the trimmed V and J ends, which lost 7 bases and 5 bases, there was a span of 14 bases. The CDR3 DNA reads TGTGCCATCACACAGGGAATGCAGACTGAAGCTTTCTTT. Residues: CAITQGMQTEAFF.

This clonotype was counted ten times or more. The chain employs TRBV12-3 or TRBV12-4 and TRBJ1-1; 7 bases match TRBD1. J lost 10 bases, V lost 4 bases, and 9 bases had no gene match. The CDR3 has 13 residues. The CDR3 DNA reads TGTGCCAGCAGTTCCCGGGACAGCGGGCCAGCTTTCTTT. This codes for CASSSRDSGPAFF.

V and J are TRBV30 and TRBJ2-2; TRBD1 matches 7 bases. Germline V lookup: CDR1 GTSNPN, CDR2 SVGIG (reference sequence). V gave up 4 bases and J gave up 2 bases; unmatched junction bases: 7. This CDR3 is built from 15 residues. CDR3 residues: CAWKGPGGNTGELFF. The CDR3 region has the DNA TGTGCCTGGAAAGGGCCAGGGGGAAACACCGGGGAGCTGTTTTTT.

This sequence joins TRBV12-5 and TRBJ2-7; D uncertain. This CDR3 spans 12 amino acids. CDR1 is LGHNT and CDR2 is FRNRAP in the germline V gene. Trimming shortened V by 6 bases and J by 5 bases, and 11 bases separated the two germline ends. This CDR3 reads CASGPTVHEQYF. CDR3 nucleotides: TGTGCTAGTGGCCCTACAGTGCACGAGCAGTACTTC.

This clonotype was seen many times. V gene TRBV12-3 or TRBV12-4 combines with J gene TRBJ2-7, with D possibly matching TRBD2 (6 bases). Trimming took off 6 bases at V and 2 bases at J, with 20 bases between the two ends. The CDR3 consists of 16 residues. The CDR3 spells CASSPPGSGLAYEQYF. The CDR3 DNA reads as TGTGCCAGCAGCCCACCCGGGAGCGGGCTCGCCTACGAGCAGTACTTC.

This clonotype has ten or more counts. As DNA, the CDR3 is TGTGCCAGCAGTTTCCACTCGCCGCAAGAGACCCAGTACTTC. It translates to CASSFHSPQETQYF. This chain joins TRBV28 and TRBJ2-5; D not resolved. V shed 3 bases and J shed 2 bases, with 10 bases lying between them. The CDR3 is 14 amino acids. Germline loops: CDR1 MDHEN, CDR2 SYDVKM.

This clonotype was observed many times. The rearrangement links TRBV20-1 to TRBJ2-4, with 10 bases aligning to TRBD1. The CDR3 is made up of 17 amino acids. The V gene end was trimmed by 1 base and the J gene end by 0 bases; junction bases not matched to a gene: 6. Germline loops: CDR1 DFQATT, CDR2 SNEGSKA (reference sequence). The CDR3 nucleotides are TGCAGTGCTAGAGTAAGCGGGACAGGGGTAGCCAAAAACATTCAGTACTTC. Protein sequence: CSARVSGTGVAKNIQYF.

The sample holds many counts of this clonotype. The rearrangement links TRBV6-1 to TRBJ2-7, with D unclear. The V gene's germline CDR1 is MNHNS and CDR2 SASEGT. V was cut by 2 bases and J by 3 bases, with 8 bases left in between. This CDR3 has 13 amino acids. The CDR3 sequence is CASSEKQHYEQYF. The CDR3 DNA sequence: TGTGCCAGCAGTGAAAAACAGCACTACGAGCAGTACTTC.

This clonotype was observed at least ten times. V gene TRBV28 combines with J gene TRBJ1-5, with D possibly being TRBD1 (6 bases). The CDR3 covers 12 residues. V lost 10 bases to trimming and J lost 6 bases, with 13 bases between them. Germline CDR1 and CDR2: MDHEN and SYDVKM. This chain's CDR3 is CAIRGGSQPQHF. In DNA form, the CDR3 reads TGTGCCATCAGGGGAGGCAGTCAGCCCCAGCATTTT.

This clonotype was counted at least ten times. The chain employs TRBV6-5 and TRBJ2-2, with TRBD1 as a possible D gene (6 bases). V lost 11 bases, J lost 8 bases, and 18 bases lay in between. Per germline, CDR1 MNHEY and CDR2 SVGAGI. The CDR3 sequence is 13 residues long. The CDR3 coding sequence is TGTGCCGGTGCTGGACAGATTATTGGGGAGCTGTTTTTT. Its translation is CAGAGQIIGELFF.

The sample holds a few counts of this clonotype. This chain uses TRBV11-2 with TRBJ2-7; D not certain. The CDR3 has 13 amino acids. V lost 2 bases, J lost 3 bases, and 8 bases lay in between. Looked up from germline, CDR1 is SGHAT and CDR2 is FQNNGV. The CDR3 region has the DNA TGTGCCAGCAGCTTAATTGAGAGCTACGAGCAGTACTTC. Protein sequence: CASSLIESYEQYF.

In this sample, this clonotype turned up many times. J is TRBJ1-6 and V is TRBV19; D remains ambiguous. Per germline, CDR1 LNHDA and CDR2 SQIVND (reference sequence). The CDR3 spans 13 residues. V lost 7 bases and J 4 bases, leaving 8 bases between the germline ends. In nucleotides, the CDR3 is TGTGCCAGTACCGGTTCTTATAATTCACCCCTCCACTTT. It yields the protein CASTGSYNSPLHF.

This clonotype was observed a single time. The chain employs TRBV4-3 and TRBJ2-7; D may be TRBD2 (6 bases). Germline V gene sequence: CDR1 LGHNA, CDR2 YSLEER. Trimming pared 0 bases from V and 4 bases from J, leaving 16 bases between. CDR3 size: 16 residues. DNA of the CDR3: TGCGCCAGCAGCCAAGATCATGGCGGAGGGATGTACGAGCAGTACTTC. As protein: CASSQDHGGGMYEQYF.

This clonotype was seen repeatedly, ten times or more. CDR3 protein: CASSSQGPGELFF. The CDR3 region has the DNA TGCGCCAGCAGCTCTCAGGGTCCCGGGGAGCTGTTTTTT. This rearrangement joins TRBV5-1 to TRBJ2-2; TRBD1 is a possible D gene (5 bases). Germline V gives CDR1 SGHRS, CDR2 YFSETQ. Trimming left V 3 bases short and J 6 bases short, with 9 bases between. The CDR3 totals 13 residues. The full variable domain, rest sourced from reference TRBV5-1 and TRBJ2-2, is KAGVTQTPRYLIKTRGQQVTLSCSPISGHRSVSWYQQTPGQGLQFLFEYFSETQRNKGNFPGRFSGRQFSNSRSEMNVSTLELGDSALYLCASSSQGPGELFFGEGSRLTVL.

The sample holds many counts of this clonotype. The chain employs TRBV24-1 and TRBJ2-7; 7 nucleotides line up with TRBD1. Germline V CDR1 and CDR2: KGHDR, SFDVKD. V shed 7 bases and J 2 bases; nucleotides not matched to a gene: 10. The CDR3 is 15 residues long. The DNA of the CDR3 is TGTGCCACCAGCGGGGACAGCCTTCCCCCCTACGAGCAGTACTTC. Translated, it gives CATSGDSLPPYEQYF.

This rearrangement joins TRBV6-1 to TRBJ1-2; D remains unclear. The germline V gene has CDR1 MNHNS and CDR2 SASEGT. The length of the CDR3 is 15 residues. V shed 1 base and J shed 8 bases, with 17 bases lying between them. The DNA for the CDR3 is TGTGCCAGCAGTGAAGGAACGGACGTACTGAGAGGCTACACCTTC. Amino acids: CASSEGTDVLRGYTF.

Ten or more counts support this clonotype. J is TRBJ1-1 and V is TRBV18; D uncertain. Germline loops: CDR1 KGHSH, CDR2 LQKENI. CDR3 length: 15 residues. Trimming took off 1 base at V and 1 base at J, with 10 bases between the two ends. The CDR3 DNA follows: TGTGCCAGCTCACCACTGGTTGCCCCGAACACTGAAGCTTTCTTT. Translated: CASSPLVAPNTEAFF.

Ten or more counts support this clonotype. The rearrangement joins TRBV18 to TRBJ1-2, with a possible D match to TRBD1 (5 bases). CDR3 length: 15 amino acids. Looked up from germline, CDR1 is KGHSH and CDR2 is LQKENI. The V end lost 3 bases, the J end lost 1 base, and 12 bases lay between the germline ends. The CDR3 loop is CASSPTTVFNYGYTF. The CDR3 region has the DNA TGTGCCAGCTCACCTACGACAGTTTTTAACTATGGCTACACCTTC.

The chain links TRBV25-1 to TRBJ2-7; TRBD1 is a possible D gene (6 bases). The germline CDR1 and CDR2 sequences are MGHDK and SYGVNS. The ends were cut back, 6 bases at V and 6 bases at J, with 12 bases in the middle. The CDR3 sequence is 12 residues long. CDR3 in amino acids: CASSPTGFEQYF. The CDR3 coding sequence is TGTGCCAGCAGCCCCACAGGGTTCGAGCAGTACTTC.

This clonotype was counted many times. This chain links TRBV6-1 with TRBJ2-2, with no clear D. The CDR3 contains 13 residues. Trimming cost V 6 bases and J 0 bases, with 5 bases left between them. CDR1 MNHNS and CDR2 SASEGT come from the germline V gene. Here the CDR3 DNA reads TGTGCCAGCAGAGACACGAACACCGGGGAGCTGTTTTTT. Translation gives CASRDTNTGELFF.

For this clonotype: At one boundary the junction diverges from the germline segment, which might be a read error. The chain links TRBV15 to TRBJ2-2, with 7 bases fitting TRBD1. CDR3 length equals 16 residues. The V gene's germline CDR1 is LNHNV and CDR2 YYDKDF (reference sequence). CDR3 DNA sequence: TGTGCCACCAGCTCAAGGGGACAGACGAACACCGGGGAGCGGTTTTTT. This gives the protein CATSSRGQTNTGERFF.

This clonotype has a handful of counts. As DNA, the CDR3 is TGCGCCAGCAGCCTGGGGGGGGACAGCTACTACACTGAAGCTTTCTTT. Translated, it gives CASSLGGDSYYTEAFF. The chain employs TRBV4-1 and TRBJ1-1; TRBD1 agrees at 7 bases. This CDR3 is 16 amino acids long. The germline V gene has CDR1 MGHRA and CDR2 YSYEKL. The V segment lost 4 bases and the J segment 3 bases; nucleotides outside the gene matches: 11.